Shown below are 20 T cell receptor beta chains from a single sample sequenced in a study of Ad26.COV2.S vaccination and SARS-CoV-2 variants. Using immunoSEQ multiplex PCR, the repertoire was profiled, and TCRdb retains in-frame clones only, with some absent. The data show about 320,000 clones, with around 83% seen just once and around 2% held by the top ten. As to treatment: roughly 20 received Ad26.COV2.S at low or high dose, single or two shots; about five received placebo; per-sample allocation not given. The study sampled participants on day 63 after the first vaccine or placebo injection. Sequenced material: peripheral blood, taken in a trial of Ad26.COV2.S vaccine versus placebo. The source of these receptors is a person aged 18-65 years who received the Ad26.COV2.S COVID-19 vaccine or a placebo.

The chain employs TRBV3-1 (or the pseudogene TRBV3-2) and TRBJ2-5, with D perhaps TRBD2 (6 bases). Germline CDR1 is LGHDT and CDR2 is YNNKEL (reference sequence). The CDR3 is 14 amino acids. Trimming pared 3 bases from V and 3 bases from J, leaving 11 bases between. CDR3 nucleotides: TGTGCCAGCAGCCATGGACGGGAGAAAGAGACCCAGTACTTC. It specifies CASSHGREKETQYF.

V gene TRBV28 combines with J gene TRBJ2-6; maybe TRBD2 (5 bases). CDR3 size: 15 residues. Germline loops: CDR1 MDHEN, CDR2 SYDVKM. V was clipped by 2 bases and J by 0 bases, with 5 bases between them. The CDR3 DNA reads as TGTGCCAGCAGTTTAGGGAGCTCTGGGGCCAACGTCCTGACTTTC. This codes for CASSLGSSGANVLTF. Full variable domain (remainder filled in from reference TRBV28 and TRBJ2-6): DVKVTQSSRYLVKRTGEKVFLECVQDMDHENMFWYRQDPGLGLRLIYFSYDVKMKEKGDIPEGYSVSREKKERFSLILESASTNQTSMYLCASSLGSSGANVLTFGAGSRLTVL.

V usage is TRBV6-5 and J usage is TRBJ1-2; tentative D call: TRBD1 (6 bases). The V gene lost 8 bases and the J gene lost 4 bases, with 11 bases spanning the gap. The CDR3 totals 12 residues. The germline V gene has CDR1 MNHEY and CDR2 SVGAGI. This CDR3 reads CASVQGGYGYTF. CDR3 nucleotides: TGTGCCAGCGTACAGGGAGGCTATGGCTACACCTTC.

The V gene is TRBV3-1 (or the pseudogene TRBV3-2), the J gene TRBJ1-1; D ambiguous. Germline V CDR1 and CDR2: LGHDT, YNNKEL (reference sequence). Trimming removed 2 bases at V and 5 bases at J, with 9 bases between. CDR3 size: 13 residues. CDR3 nucleotides: TGTGCCAGCAGCCAAAATGCGATTACTGAAGCTTTCTTT. This codes for CASSQNAITEAFF.

The chain couples TRBV6-1 to TRBJ1-6, with a weak D call TRBD1 (5 bases). V lost 2 bases and J lost 16, with 12 bases in between. The CDR3 totals 12 residues. CDR1 is MNHNS and CDR2 is SASEGT in the germline V gene. CDR3 nucleotides: TGTGCCAGCAGTGAAATGGGAAGGGGACTCCACTTT. Its protein product is CASSEMGRGLHF.

This clone was recorded only once. This chain uses TRBV20-1 with TRBJ2-7, with D perhaps assigned TRBD1 or TRBD2 (5 bases each). CDR3 length: 11 residues. Germline V gene sequence: CDR1 DFQATT, CDR2 SNEGSKA (reference sequence). V was trimmed by 5 bases and J by 8 bases, leaving 13 bases between them. The CDR3 nucleotides read TGCAGTGCTCGGGACCATCCGCAGCAGTACTTC. Its translation is CSARDHPQQYF.

The chain has TRBV19 and TRBJ1-5; 10 bases are a match to TRBD1. The germline V gene encodes CDR1 LNHDA and CDR2 SQIVND (reference sequence). After removal of 0 bases from V and 7 bases from J, the junction contained 6 bases not matched to a gene. The CDR3 is 16 residues long. CDR3 amino acids: CASSIEAGQGNQPQHF. CDR3 DNA sequence: TGTGCCAGTAGTATAGAAGCGGGACAGGGGAACCAGCCCCAGCATTTT. Complete variable domain (other parts from reference TRBV19 and TRBJ1-5): DGGITQSPKYLFRKEGQNVTLSCEQNLNHDAMYWYRQDPGQGLRLIYYSQIVNDFQKGDIAEGYSVSREKKESFPLTVTSAQKNPTAFYLCASSIEAGQGNQPQHFGDGTRLSIL.

V gene TRBV6-2 or TRBV6-3 combines with J gene TRBJ2-1; 9 positions match TRBD1. This CDR3 has 15 amino acids. Germline CDR1 reads MNHEY; CDR2 reads SVGEGT. The ends lost 2 bases at V and 7 bases at J; junction bases unmatched: 6. The CDR3 reads CASSYGDRETNEQFF. CDR3 coding DNA: TGTGCCAGCAGTTACGGGGACAGGGAGACTAATGAGCAGTTCTTC.

CDR3 in amino acids: CASSHYGLAGGNEQFF. Here the CDR3 DNA reads TGTGCCAGCAGTCACTACGGACTAGCGGGGGGTAATGAGCAGTTCTTC. The V and J genes are TRBV6-2 or TRBV6-3 and TRBJ2-1; 14 bases line up with TRBD2. Germline CDR1 reads MNHEY; CDR2 reads SVGEGT. CDR3 length equals 16 residues. V lost 5 bases to trimming and J lost 7 bases; unmatched junction nucleotides: 7.

The CDR3 DNA reads as TGTGCCAGCAGCTCGGACATAAAAACCGAAAAACTGTTTTTT. Translating gives CASSSDIKTEKLFF. The chain couples TRBV5-6 to TRBJ1-4, with D possibly matching TRBD1 (5 bases). CDR1 SGHDT and CDR2 YYEEEE come from the germline V gene. The CDR3 is 14 amino acids. The V end was cut by 3 bases, the J end by 8 bases, with 14 bases between.

The chain combines TRBV15 with TRBJ2-5; TRBD2 is a possible D gene (6 bases). The CDR3 covers 14 residues. Trimming stripped 0 bases from V and 5 bases from J, with 10 bases between. The germline gives CDR1 LNHNV, CDR2 YYDKDF (reference sequence). CDR3 coding DNA: TGTGCCACCAGCAGAGATATAAGCGGGGAGACCCAGTACTTC. As protein: CATSRDISGETQYF.

The V gene is TRBV6-4, the J gene TRBJ1-2; 10 bases agree with TRBD1. The trim removed 7 bases at V and 2 bases at J, leaving 10 bases unmatched. Germline V gene sequence: CDR1 MRHNA, CDR2 SNTAGT. There are 16 residues in the CDR3. The CDR3 DNA reads TGTGCCAGCAACCGGACAGGGGGTTCAATCAACTATGGCTACACCTTC. Its protein is CASNRTGGSINYGYTF.

The table lists this clone with a count of one. V gene TRBV5-1 combines with J gene TRBJ1-6; D ambiguous. Germline V gives CDR1 SGHRS, CDR2 YFSETQ. This CDR3 region has 15 residues. V was clipped by 0 bases and J by 7 bases, with 11 bases between them. CDR3 DNA sequence: TGCGCCAGCAGCTTGGACTCGCCCCGAAATTCACCCCTCCACTTT. Its protein product is CASSLDSPRNSPLHF.

This clone was counted at least ten times. The CDR3 protein is CASKGSSMNTEAFF. CDR3 sequence (DNA): TGTGCCAGCAAGGGGAGCAGTATGAACACTGAAGCTTTCTTT. The rearrangement joins TRBV6-5 to TRBJ1-1; D is possibly TRBD1 (5 bases). Deletions cut 7 bases from V and 0 bases from J, with 12 bases between. The germline CDR1 and CDR2 sequences are MNHEY and SVGAGI. There are 14 residues in the CDR3.

The chain links TRBV5-1 to TRBJ1-2; 7 bases are shared with TRBD1. The CDR3 totals 15 residues. V trimming: 3 bases; J trimming: 0 bases; junction bases outside the gene matches: 5. Germline CDR1 SGHRS, CDR2 YFSETQ. The CDR3 spells CASSWGTDPNYGYTF. CDR3 bases: TGCGCCAGCAGCTGGGGGACAGACCCTAACTATGGCTACACCTTC.

This clone was counted once. This sequence joins TRBV4-3 and TRBJ1-3; 10 positions agree with TRBD1. Germline lookup yields CDR1 LGHNA and CDR2 YSLEER. The V gene end was trimmed by 1 base and the J gene end by 2 bases; junction bases not matched to a gene: 5. The CDR3 sequence is 17 residues long. Here the CDR3 reads CASSQGTGTGAGNTIYF. The CDR3 DNA reads as TGCGCCAGCAGCCAAGGTACAGGGACAGGGGCTGGAAACACCATATATTTT.

The chain couples TRBV19 to TRBJ1-1, with 7 bases fitting TRBD1. CDR3 size: 17 residues. V lost 3 bases and J lost 0; bases outside the gene matches: 10. Germline-derived CDR1 and CDR2 are LNHDA and SQIVND (reference sequence). CDR3 residues: CASSMSLGQSMNTEAFF. In DNA form, the CDR3 reads TGTGCCAGTAGTATGTCATTGGGACAGAGCATGAACACTGAAGCTTTCTTT.

This chain links TRBV5-4 with TRBJ2-5; TRBD1 is a possible D gene (6 bases). Germline V gene data show CDR1 as SGHNT and CDR2 as YYREEE (reference sequence). The CDR3 has 15 residues. V gave up 4 bases and J gave up 2 bases, with 15 bases separating them. The CDR3, as DNA: TGTGCCAGCAGCACCGCCAAGGACAGTCAAGAGACCCAGTACTTC. The encoded protein is CASSTAKDSQETQYF.

This clone appeared once. This chain connects TRBV5-1 to TRBJ1-1; possibly TRBD1 for D (6 bases). The germline V gene encodes CDR1 SGHRS and CDR2 YFSETQ. The CDR3 length is 14 residues. V lost 1 base and J lost 1, with 8 bases in between. CDR3 nucleotides: TGCGCCAGCAGCTTGAGGACAGCGAACACTGAAGCTTTCTTT. Amino acid sequence: CASSLRTANTEAFF.

This chain joins TRBV5-6 and TRBJ2-7, with unresolved D. This CDR3 is 16 amino acids long. V lost 0 bases to trimming and J lost 4 bases, with 17 bases between them. Germline CDR1 is SGHDT and CDR2 is YYEEEE. This chain's CDR3 is CASSLVGKNGLYEQYF. DNA of the CDR3: TGTGCCAGCAGCTTGGTCGGCAAGAACGGCCTTTACGAGCAGTACTTC. The full variable domain, with the rest looked up from reference TRBV5-6 and TRBJ2-7, is DAGVTQSPTHLIKTRGQQVTLRCSPKSGHDTVSWYQQALGQGPQFIFQYYEEEERQRGNFPDRFSGHQFPNYSSELNVNALLLGDSALYLCASSLVGKNGLYEQYFGPGTRLTVT.